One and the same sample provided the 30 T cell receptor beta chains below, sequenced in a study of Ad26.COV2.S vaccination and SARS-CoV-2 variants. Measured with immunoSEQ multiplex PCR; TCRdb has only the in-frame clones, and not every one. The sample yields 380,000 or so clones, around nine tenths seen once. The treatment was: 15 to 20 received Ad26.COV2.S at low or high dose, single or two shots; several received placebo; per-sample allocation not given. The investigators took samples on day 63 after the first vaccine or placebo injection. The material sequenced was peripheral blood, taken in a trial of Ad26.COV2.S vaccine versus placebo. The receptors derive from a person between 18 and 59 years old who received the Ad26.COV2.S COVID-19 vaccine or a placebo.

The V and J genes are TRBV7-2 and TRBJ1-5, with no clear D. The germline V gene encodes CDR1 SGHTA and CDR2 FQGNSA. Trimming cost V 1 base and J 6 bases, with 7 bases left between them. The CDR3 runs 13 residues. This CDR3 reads CASSLGGSQPQHF. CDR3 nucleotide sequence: TGTGCCAGCAGCTTAGGTGGTAGTCAGCCCCAGCATTTT.

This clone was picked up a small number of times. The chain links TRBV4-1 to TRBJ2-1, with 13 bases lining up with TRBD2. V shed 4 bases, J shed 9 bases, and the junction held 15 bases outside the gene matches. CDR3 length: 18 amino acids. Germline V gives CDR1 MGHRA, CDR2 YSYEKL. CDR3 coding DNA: TGCGCCAGCAGCCTTACTTACCAAGGACTAGCGGGAGTTATTGAGCAGTTCTTC. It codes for CASSLTYQGLAGVIEQFF.

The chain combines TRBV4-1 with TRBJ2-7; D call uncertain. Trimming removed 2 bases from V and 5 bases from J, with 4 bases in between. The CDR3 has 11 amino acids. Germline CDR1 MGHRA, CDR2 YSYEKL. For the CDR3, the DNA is TGCGCCAGCAGCCAACGCAACGAGCAGTACTTC. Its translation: CASSQRNEQYF.

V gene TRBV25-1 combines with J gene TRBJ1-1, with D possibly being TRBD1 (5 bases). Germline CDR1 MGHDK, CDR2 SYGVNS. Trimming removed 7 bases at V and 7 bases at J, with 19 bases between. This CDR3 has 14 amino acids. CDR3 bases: TGTGCCAGCACCGGACACCTCGACGTGGGTGAAGCTTTCTTT. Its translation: CASTGHLDVGEAFF.

CDR3 protein: CASSKTGRLFF. CDR3 coding DNA: TGTGCCAGTAGCAAGACAGGGCGGCTGTTTTTT. The genes are TRBV19 and TRBJ1-4; 7 positions agree with TRBD1. CDR1 is LNHDA and CDR2 is SQIVND in the germline V gene (reference sequence). This CDR3 is 11 amino acids long. With V trimmed by 6 bases and J by 14 bases, 6 bases remained unmatched.

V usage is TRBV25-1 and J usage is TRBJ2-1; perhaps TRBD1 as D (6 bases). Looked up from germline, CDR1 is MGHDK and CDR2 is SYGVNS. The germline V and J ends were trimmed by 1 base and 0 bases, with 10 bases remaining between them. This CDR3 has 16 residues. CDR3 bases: TGTGCCAGCAGTGAATTACCGACAGGCTCCTACAATGAGCAGTTCTTC. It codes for CASSELPTGSYNEQFF.

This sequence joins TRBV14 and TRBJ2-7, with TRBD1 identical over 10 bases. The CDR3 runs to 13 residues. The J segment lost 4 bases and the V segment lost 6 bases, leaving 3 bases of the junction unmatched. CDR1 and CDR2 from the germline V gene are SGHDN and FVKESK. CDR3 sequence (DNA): TGTGCCAGCAGACGACAGGGGGCTTACGAGCAGTACTTC. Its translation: CASRRQGAYEQYF.

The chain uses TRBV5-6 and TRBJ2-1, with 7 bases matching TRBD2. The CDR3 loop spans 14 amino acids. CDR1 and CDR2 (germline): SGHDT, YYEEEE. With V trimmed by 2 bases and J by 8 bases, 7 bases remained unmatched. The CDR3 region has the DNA TGTGCCAGCAGCTTAGCGGGATTGGGCGATGAGCAGTTCTTC. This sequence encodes CASSLAGLGDEQFF.

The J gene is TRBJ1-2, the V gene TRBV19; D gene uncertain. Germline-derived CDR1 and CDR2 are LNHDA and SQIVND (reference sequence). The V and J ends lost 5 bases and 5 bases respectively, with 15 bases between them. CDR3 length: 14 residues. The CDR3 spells CASSPPGWTYGYTF. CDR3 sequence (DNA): TGTGCCAGTAGTCCCCCAGGTTGGACGTATGGCTACACCTTC.

This CDR3 reads CAISESGANEQYF. The CDR3 region has the DNA TGTGCCATCAGTGAGTCGGGGGCTAACGAGCAGTACTTC. The chain has TRBV10-3 and TRBJ2-7; TRBD1 might be the D (6 bases). The germline V and J ends were trimmed by 0 bases and 5 bases, with 8 bases remaining between them. The CDR3 extends over 13 amino acids. Germline-derived CDR1 and CDR2 are ENHRY and SYGVKD.

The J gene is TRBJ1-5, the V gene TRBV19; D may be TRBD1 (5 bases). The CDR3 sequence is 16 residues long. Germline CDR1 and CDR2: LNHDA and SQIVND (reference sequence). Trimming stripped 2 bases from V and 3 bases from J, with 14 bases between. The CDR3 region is CASSIWGRGYNQPQHF. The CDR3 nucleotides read TGTGCCAGTAGTATATGGGGGAGGGGATACAATCAGCCCCAGCATTTT.

The CDR3: CASSPIDRDFEGYTF. The CDR3 nucleotides read TGTGCCAGCAGTCCCATAGACAGGGACTTCGAGGGCTACACCTTC. V and J are TRBV28 and TRBJ1-2; TRBD1 aligns across 7 bases. Germline V gene data show CDR1 as MDHEN and CDR2 as SYDVKM. Unmatched junction bases numbered 14, after V lost 5 bases and J lost 8 bases. This CDR3 is built from 15 residues.

Written as DNA, the CDR3 is TGTGCCAGCAGTAGCAGGGGTGGCGAGCAGTACTTC. It encodes CASSSRGGEQYF. The chain uses TRBV6-5 and TRBJ2-7; possible D gene TRBD1, 6 bases. The CDR3 runs 12 residues. Per germline, CDR1 MNHEY and CDR2 SVGAGI. V lost 5 bases and J 6 bases, leaving 11 bases between the germline ends.

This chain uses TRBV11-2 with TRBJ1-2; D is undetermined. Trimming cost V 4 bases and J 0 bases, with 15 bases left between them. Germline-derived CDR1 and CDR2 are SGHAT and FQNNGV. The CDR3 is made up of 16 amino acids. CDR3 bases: TGTGCCAGCAGCTCAAAAGGAGGGTCAACTAACTATGGCTACACCTTC. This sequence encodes CASSSKGGSTNYGYTF.

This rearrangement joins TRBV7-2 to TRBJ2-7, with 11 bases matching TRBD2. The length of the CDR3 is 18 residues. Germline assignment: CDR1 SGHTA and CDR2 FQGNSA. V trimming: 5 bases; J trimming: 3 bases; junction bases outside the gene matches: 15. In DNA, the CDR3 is TGTGCCAGCAGCCTCCGTTCTGTAGCGGGAGGGCCTTACTACGAGCAGTACTTC. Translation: CASSLRSVAGGPYYEQYF.

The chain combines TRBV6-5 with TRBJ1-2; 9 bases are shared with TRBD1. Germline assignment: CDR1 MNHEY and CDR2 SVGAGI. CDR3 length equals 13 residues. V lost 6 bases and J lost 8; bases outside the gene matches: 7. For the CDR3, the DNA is TGTGCCAGCAGGAAACAGGGGGCGCGGGGCTACACCTTC. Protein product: CASRKQGARGYTF.

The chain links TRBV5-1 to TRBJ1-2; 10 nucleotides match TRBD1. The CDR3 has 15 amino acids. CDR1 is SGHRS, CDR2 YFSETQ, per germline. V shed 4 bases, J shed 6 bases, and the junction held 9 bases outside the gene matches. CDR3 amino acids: CASSPAPGTGDGYTF. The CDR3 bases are TGCGCCAGCAGCCCGGCCCCCGGGACAGGGGATGGCTACACCTTC.

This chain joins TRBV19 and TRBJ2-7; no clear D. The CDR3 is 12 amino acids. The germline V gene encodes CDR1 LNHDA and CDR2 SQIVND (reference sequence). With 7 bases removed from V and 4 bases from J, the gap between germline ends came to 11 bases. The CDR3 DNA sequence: TGTGCCAGTACGGATGGCGGTTACGAGCAGTACTTC. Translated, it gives CASTDGGYEQYF.

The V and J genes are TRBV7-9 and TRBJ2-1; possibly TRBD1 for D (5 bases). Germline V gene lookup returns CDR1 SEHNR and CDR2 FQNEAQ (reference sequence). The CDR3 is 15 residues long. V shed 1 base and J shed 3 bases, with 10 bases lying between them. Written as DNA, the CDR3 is TGTGCCAGCAGCTTAGGAACAGGTCACTACAATGAGCAGTTCTTC. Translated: CASSLGTGHYNEQFF.

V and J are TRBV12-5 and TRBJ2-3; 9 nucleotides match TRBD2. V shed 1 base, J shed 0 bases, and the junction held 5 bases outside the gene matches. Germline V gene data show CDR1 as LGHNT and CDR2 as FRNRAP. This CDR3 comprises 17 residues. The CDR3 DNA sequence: TGTGCTAGTGGTTTGGGGTCGACTAGCGGAAGCACAGATACGCAGTATTTT. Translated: CASGLGSTSGSTDTQYF.

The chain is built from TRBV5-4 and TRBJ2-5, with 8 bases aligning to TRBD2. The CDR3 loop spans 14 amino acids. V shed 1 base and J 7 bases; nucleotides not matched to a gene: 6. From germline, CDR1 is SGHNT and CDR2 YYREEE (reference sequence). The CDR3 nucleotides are TGTGCCAGCAGCTTGCGGGGGGGTACAGGGACCCAGTACTTC. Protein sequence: CASSLRGGTGTQYF.

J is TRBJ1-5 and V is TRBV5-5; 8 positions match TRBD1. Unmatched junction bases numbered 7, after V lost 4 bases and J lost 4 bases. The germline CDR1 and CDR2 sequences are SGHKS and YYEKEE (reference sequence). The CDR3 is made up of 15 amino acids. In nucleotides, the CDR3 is TGTGCCAGCAGCCACAAGACAGGGGCTAATCAGCCCCAGCATTTT. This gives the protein CASSHKTGANQPQHF. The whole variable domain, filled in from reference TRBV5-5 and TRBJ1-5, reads DAGVTQSPTHLIKTRGQQVTLRCSPISGHKSVSWYQQVLGQGPQFIFQYYEKEERGRGNFPDRFSARQFPNYSSELNVNALLLGDSALYLCASSHKTGANQPQHFGDGTRLSIL.

The CDR3 protein is CASSIGGEQFF. Here the CDR3 DNA reads TGTGCCAGTAGTATCGGGGGAGAGCAGTTCTTC. This chain connects TRBV19 to TRBJ2-1, with D maybe TRBD2 (6 bases). The CDR3 covers 11 residues. The V and J ends lost 3 bases and 10 bases respectively, with 7 bases between them. CDR1 is LNHDA and CDR2 is SQIVND in the germline V gene (reference sequence).

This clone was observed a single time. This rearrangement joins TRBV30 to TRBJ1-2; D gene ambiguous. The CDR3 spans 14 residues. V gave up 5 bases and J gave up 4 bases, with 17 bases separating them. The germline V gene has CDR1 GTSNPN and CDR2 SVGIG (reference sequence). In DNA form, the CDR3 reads TGTGCCTGGGCCTTGACGGCGAGATTCTATGGCTACACCTTC. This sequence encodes CAWALTARFYGYTF. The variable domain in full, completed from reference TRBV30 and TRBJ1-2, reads SQTIHQWPATLVQPVGSPLSLECTVEGTSNPNLYWYRQAAGRGLQLLFYSVGIGQISSEVPQNLSASRPQDRQFILSSKKLLLSDSGFYLCAWALTARFYGYTFGSGTRLTVV.

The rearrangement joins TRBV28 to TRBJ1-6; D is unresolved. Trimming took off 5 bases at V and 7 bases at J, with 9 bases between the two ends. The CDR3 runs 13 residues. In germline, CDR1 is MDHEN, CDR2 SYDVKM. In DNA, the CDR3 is TGTGCCAGCAGTAAAGAATACAATTCACCCCTCCACTTT. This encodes CASSKEYNSPLHF.

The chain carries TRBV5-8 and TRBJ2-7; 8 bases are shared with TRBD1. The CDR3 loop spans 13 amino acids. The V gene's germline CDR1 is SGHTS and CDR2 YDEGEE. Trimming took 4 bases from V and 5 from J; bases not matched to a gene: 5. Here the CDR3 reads CASSVDRDNEQYF. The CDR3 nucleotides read TGTGCCAGCAGCGTGGACAGGGATAACGAGCAGTACTTC.

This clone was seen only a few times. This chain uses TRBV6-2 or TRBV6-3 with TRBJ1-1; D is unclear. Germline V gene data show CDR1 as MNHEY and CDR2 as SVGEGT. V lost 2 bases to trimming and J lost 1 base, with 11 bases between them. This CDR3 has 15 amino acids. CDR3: CASSYGRWANTEAFF. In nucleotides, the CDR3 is TGTGCCAGCAGTTACGGACGCTGGGCGAACACTGAAGCTTTCTTT.

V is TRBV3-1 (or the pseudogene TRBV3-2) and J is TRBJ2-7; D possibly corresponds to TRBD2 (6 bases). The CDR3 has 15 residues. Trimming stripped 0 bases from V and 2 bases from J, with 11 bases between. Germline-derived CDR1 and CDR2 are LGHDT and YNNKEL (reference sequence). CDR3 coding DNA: TGTGCCAGCAGCCAAGACCCAGGGAGGCCCTACGAGCAGTACTTC. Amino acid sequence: CASSQDPGRPYEQYF.

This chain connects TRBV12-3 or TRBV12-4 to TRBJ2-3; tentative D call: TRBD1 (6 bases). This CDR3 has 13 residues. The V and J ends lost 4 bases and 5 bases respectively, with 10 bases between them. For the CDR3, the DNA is TGTGCCAGCAGTTGGCTACAGGGAGATACGCAGTATTTT. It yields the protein CASSWLQGDTQYF.

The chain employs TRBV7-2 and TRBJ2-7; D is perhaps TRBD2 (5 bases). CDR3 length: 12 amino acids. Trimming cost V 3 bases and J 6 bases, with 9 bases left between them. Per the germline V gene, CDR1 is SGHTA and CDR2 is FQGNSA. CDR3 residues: CASSFGVREQYF. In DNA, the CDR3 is TGTGCCAGCAGCTTCGGGGTTCGCGAGCAGTACTTC.